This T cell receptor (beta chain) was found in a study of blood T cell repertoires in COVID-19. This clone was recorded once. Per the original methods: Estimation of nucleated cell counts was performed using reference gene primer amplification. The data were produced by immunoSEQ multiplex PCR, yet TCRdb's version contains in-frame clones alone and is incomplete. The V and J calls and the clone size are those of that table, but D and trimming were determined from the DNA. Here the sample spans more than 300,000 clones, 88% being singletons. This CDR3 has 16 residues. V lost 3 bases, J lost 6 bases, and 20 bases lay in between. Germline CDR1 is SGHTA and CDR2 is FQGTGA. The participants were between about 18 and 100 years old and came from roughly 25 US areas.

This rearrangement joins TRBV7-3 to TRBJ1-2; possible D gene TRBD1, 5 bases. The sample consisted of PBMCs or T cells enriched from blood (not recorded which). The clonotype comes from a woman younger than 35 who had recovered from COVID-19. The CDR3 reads CASSFRDSCYVDGYTF. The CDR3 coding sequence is TGTGCCAGCAGCTTTCGGGACTCCTGTTATGTGGATGGCTACACCTTC.